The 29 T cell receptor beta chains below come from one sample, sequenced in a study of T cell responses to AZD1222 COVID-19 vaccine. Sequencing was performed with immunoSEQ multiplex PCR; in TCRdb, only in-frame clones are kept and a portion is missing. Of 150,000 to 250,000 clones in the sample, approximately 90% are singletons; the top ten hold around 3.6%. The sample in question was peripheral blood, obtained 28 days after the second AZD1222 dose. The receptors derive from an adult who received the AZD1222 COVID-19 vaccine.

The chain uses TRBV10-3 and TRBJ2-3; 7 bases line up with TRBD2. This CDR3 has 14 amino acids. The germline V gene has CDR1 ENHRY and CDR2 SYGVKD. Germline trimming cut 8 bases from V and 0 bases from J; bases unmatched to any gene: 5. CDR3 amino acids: CAIGLSGSTDTQYF. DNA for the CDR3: TGTGCCATCGGCCTTAGCGGGAGCACAGATACGCAGTATTTT.

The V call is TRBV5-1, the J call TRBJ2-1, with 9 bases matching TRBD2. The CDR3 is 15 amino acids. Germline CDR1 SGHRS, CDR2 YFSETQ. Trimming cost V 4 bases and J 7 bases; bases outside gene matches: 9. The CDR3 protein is CASSPGGGRANEQFF. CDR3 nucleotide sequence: TGCGCCAGCAGCCCCGGCGGCGGGAGGGCGAATGAGCAGTTCTTC.

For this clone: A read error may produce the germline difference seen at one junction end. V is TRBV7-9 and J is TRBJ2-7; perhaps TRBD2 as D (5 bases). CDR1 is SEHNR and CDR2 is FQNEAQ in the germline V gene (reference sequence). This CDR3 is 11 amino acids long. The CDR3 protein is CASSAEFGVAF. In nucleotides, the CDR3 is TGTGCCAGCAGCGCAGAATTCGGGGTAGCGTTC.

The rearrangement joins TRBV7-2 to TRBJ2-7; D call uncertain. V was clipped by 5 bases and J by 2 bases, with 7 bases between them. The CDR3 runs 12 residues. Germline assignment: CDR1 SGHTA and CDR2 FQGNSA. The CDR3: CASSPWAYEQYF. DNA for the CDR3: TGTGCCAGCAGCCCCTGGGCCTACGAGCAGTACTTC.

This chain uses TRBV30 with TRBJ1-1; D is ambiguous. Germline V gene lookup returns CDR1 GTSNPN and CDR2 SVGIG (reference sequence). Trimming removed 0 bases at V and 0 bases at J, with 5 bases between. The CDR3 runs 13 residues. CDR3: CAWSVQLNTEAFF. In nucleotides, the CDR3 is TGTGCCTGGAGTGTGCAGCTGAACACTGAAGCTTTCTTT.

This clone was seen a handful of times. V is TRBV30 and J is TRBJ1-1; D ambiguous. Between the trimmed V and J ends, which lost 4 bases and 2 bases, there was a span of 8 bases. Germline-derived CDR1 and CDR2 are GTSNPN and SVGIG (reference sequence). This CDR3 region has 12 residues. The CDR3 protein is CAWILHNTEAFF. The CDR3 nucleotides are TGTGCCTGGATCCTACACAACACTGAAGCTTTCTTT.

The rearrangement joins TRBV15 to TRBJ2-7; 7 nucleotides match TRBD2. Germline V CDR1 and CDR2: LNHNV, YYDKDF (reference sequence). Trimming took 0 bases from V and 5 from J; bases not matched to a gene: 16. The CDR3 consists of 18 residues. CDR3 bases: TGTGCCACCAGCAGAGACCTCGCCGGGAGGAGTTTTTATGACGAGCAGTACTTC. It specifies CATSRDLAGRSFYDEQYF.

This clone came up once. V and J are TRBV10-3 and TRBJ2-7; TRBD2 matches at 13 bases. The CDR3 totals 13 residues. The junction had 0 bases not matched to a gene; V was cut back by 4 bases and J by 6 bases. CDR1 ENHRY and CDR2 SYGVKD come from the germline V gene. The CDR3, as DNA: TGTGCCATCAGTGGACTAGCGGGAGGCGAGCAGTACTTC. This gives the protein CAISGLAGGEQYF.

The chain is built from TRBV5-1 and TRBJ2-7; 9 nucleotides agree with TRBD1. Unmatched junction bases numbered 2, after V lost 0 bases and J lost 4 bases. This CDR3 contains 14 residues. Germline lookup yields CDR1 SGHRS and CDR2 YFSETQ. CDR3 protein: CASSLGTGAYEQYF. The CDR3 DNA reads TGCGCCAGCAGCTTGGGGACAGGGGCTTACGAGCAGTACTTC.

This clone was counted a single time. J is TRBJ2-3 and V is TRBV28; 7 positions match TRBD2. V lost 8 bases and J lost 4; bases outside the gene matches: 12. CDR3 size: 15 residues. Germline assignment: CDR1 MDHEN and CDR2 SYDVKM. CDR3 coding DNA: TGTGCCAGCCTGACTAGCAAACTTCTCGCAGATACGCAGTATTTT. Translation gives CASLTSKLLADTQYF.

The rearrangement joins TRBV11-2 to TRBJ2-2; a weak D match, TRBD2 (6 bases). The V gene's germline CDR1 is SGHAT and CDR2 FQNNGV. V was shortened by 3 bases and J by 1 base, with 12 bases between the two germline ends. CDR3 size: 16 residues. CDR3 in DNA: TGTGCCAGCAGCTTCGGTCAGGGACTGAACACCGGGGAGCTGTTTTTT. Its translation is CASSFGQGLNTGELFF.

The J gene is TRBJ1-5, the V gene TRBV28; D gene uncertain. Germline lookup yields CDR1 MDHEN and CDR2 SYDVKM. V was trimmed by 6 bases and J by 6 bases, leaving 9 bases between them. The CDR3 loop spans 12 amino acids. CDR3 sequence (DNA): TGTGCCAGCAGCCTGGGTGGTCAGCCCCAGCATTTT. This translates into CASSLGGQPQHF.

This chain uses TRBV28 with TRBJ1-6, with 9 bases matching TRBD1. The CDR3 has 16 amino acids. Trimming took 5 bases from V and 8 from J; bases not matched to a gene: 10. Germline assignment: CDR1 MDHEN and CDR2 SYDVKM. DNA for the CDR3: TGTGCCAGCAGTGACCGGACAGGGGCGGTGGATTCACCCCTCCACTTT. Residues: CASSDRTGAVDSPLHF. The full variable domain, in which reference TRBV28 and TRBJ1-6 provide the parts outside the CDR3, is DVKVTQSSRYLVKRTGEKVFLECVQDMDHENMFWYRQDPGLGLRLIYFSYDVKMKEKGDIPEGYSVSREKKERFSLILESASTNQTSMYLCASSDRTGAVDSPLHFGNGTRLTVT.

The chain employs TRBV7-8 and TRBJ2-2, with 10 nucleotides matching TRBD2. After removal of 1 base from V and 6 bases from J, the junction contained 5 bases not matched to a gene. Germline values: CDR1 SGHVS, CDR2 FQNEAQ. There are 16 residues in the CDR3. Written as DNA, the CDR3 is TGTGCCAGCAGCTTAGAATCTAGCGGGAGTTCCGGGGAGCTGTTTTTT. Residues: CASSLESSGSSGELFF.

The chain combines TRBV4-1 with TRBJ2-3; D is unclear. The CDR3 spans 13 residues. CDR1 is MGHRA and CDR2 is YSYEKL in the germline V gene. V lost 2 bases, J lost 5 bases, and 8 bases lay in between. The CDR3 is CASSQSRLDTQYF. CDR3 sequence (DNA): TGCGCCAGCAGCCAATCCCGACTAGATACGCAGTATTTT.

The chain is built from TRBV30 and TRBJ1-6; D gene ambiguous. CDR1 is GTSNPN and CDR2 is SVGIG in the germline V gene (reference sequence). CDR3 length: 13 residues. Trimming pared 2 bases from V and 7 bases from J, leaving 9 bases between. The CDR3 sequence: CAWSTTDNSPLHF. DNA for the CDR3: TGTGCCTGGAGTACCACGGACAATTCACCCCTCCACTTT.

The CDR3 DNA is TGTGCCAGCAGTTTAGGTACAACCGAAAAACTGTTTTTT. This encodes CASSLGTTEKLFF. The gene calls are TRBV28 and TRBJ1-4, with D hard to call. The V gene's germline CDR1 is MDHEN and CDR2 SYDVKM. Trimming cost V 2 bases and J 8 bases, with 9 bases left between them. The CDR3 loop spans 13 amino acids. Based on the CDR3 plus reference TRBV28 and TRBJ1-4, the full variable domain is DVKVTQSSRYLVKRTGEKVFLECVQDMDHENMFWYRQDPGLGLRLIYFSYDVKMKEKGDIPEGYSVSREKKERFSLILESASTNQTSMYLCASSLGTTEKLFFGSGTQLSVL.

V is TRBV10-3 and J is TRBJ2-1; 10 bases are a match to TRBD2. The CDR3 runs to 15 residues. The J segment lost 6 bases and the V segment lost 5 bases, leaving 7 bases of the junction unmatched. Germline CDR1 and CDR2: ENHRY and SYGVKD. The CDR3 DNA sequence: TGTGCCATCAGTCGGCTAGCGGGAGATCGCAATGAGCAGTTCTTC. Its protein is CAISRLAGDRNEQFF.

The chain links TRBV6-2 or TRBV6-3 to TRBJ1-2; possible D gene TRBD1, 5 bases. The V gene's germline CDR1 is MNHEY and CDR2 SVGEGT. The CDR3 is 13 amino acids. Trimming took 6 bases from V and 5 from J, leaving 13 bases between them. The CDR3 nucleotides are TGTGCCAGCAGCCCAGAGGGGACGTATGGCTACACCTTC. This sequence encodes CASSPEGTYGYTF.

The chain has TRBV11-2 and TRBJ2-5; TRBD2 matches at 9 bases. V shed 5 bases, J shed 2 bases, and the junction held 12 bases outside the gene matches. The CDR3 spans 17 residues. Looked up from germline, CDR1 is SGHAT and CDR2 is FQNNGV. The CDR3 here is CASSRKPSGTLQETQYF. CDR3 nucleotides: TGTGCCAGCAGCCGAAAGCCTAGCGGGACCCTGCAAGAGACCCAGTACTTC.

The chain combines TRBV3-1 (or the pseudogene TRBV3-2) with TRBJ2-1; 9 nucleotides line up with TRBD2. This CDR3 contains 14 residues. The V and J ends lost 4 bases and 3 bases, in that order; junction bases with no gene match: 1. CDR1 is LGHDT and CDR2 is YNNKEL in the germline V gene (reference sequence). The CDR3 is CASSLAGVYNEQFF. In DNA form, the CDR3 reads TGTGCCAGCAGCCTAGCGGGAGTCTACAATGAGCAGTTCTTC.

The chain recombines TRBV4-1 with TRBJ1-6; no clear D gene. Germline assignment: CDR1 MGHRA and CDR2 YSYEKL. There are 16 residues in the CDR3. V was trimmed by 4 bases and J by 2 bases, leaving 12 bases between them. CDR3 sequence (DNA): TGCGCCAGCAGCCTCCCCGGAGAACCCTATAATTCACCCCTCCACTTT. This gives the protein CASSLPGEPYNSPLHF.

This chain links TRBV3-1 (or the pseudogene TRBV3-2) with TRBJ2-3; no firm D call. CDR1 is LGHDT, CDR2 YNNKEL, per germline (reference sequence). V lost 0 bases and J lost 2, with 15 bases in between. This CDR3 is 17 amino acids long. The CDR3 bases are TGTGCCAGCAGCCAAGATCTGTCCTACGACTTCACAGATACGCAGTATTTT. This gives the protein CASSQDLSYDFTDTQYF.

The CDR3 reads CASSLRQDPTMANTF. CDR3 nucleotides: TGTGCCAGCAGTCTACGACAGGACCCTACTATGGCGAACACCTTC. J is TRBJ1-2 and V is TRBV4-2; TRBD1 might be the D (6 bases). V dropped 6 bases and J dropped 12 bases, with 26 bases sitting between them. The germline gives CDR1 LGHNA, CDR2 YNFKEQ. This CDR3 spans 15 amino acids.

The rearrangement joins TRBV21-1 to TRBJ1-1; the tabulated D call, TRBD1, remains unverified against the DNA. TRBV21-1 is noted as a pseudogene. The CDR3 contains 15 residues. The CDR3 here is CASSRRQTPNTEAFF. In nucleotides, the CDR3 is TGTGCCAGCAGCCGACGACAGACCCCCAACACTGAAGCTTTCTTT.

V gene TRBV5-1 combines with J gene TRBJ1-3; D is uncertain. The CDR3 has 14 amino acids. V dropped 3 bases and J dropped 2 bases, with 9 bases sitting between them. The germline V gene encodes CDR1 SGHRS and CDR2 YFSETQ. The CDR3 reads CASSSDQPGNTIYF. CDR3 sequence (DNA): TGCGCCAGCAGCTCGGACCAGCCTGGAAACACCATATATTTT.

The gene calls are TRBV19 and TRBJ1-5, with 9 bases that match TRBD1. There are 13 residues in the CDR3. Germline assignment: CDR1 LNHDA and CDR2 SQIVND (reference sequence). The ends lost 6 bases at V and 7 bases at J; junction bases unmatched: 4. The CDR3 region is CASRTGGVQPQHF. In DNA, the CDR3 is TGTGCCAGTAGGACAGGGGGAGTCCAGCCCCAGCATTTT. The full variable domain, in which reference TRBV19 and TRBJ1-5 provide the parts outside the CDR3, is DGGITQSPKYLFRKEGQNVTLSCEQNLNHDAMYWYRQDPGQGLRLIYYSQIVNDFQKGDIAEGYSVSREKKESFPLTVTSAQKNPTAFYLCASRTGGVQPQHFGDGTRLSIL.

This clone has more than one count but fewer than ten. CDR3 residues: CAISGTGGGEQFF. The CDR3 nucleotides are TGTGCCATCAGTGGCACAGGGGGCGGTGAGCAGTTCTTC. The chain joins TRBV10-3 to TRBJ2-1, with TRBD1 identical over 9 bases. The CDR3 length is 13 residues. V was pared by 4 bases and J by 9 bases, with 4 bases of the junction left unmatched. The germline gives CDR1 ENHRY, CDR2 SYGVKD.

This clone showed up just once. CDR3: CATSDRTSGDTQYF. For the CDR3, the DNA is TGTGCCACCAGTGATCGGACTAGCGGAGATACGCAGTATTTT. The V gene is TRBV24-1, the J gene TRBJ2-3, with TRBD2 identical over 10 bases. Trimming cost V 3 bases and J 5 bases; bases outside gene matches: 1. The CDR3 is made up of 14 amino acids. Germline V gene sequence: CDR1 KGHDR, CDR2 SFDVKD.